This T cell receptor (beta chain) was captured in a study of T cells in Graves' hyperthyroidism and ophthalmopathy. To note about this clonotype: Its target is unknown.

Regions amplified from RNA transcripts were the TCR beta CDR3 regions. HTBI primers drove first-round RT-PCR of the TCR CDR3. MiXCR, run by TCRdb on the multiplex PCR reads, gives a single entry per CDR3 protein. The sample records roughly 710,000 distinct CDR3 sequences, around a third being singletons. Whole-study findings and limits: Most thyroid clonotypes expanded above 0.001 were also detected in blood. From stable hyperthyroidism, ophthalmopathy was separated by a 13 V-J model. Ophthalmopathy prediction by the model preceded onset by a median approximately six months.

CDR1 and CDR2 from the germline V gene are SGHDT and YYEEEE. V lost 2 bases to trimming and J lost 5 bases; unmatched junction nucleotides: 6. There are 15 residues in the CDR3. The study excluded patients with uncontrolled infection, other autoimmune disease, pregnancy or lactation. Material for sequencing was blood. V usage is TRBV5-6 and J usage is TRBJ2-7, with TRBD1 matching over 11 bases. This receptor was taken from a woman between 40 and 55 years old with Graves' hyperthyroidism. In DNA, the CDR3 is TGTGCCAGCAGCTTATTGGACAGGGGGCCGAACGAGCAGTACTTC. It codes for CASSLLDRGPNEQYF.